This passage covers 27 T cell receptor beta chains from one sample sequenced in a study of blood T cell repertoires in COVID-19. Using immunoSEQ multiplex PCR, the repertoire was profiled, and TCRdb retains in-frame clones only, with some absent. Of a few hundred thousand clones in the sample, 85% to 90% were seen once. Sequences were obtained from peripheral blood. These receptors all come from a man between 60 and 70 years old with acute or convalescent COVID-19.

The chain combines TRBV18 with TRBJ2-5, with 7 bases identical to TRBD1. Trimming took 4 bases from V and 2 from J; bases not matched to a gene: 10. There are 16 residues in the CDR3. Per the germline V gene, CDR1 is KGHSH and CDR2 is LQKENI. The DNA for the CDR3 is TGTGCCAGCTCACAGGCCAGGGGGAGTCGACAAGAGACCCAGTACTTC. Its protein product is CASSQARGSRQETQYF.

This chain links TRBV24-1 with TRBJ2-1; 8 bases are shared with TRBD2. V lost 6 bases and J lost 1; bases outside the gene matches: 4. The CDR3 length is 15 residues. In germline, CDR1 is KGHDR, CDR2 SFDVKD. The CDR3 sequence: CATSRAGGSYNEQFF. The CDR3 DNA reads as TGTGCCACCAGTCGGGCGGGAGGATCCTACAATGAGCAGTTCTTC.

The sample holds a few counts of this clone. The genes are TRBV6-5 and TRBJ1-1; D unresolved. The CDR3 contains 12 residues. The V end was cut by 5 bases, the J end by 7 bases, with 11 bases between. Germline CDR1 and CDR2: MNHEY and SVGAGI. The CDR3 sequence is CASSPRTLEAFF. The CDR3 DNA follows: TGTGCCAGCAGTCCCCGGACTCTTGAAGCTTTCTTT.

This chain links TRBV21-1 with TRBJ2-7; the table's TRBD1 call for D was not verified on the DNA. TRBV21-1 is termed a pseudogene. This CDR3 comprises 13 residues. The CDR3 nucleotides read TGTGCCAGCAGAGGACAGGGGTGCCACGAGCAGTACTTC. Protein sequence: CASRGQGCHEQYF.

The genes are TRBV27 and TRBJ1-2, with 10 bases fitting TRBD1. Losses at the gene ends were 5 bases for V and 4 bases for J; bases not matched to a gene: 7. The CDR3 runs to 15 residues. Germline CDR1 reads MNHEY; CDR2 reads SMNVEV (reference sequence). The DNA of the CDR3 is TGTGCCAGCAGTATCCCGGGACAGGGGATCTATGGCTACACCTTC. Amino acid sequence: CASSIPGQGIYGYTF.

This clone was recorded once. The chain recombines TRBV9 with TRBJ2-7; the D is unclear. The V end lost 0 bases, the J end lost 2 bases, and 9 bases lay between the germline ends. Germline V gives CDR1 SGDLS, CDR2 YYNGEE. This CDR3 spans 14 amino acids. The CDR3 DNA follows: TGTGCCAGCAGCGTAGATCCTAGGACCTACGAGCAGTACTTC. Translated: CASSVDPRTYEQYF.

J is TRBJ2-5 and V is TRBV29-1, with D unresolved. V lost 2 bases and J lost 0, with 7 bases in between. Per the germline V gene, CDR1 is SQVTM and CDR2 is ANQGSEA. The CDR3 consists of 13 residues. In DNA form, the CDR3 reads TGCAGCGTTGAACGTCCAGACCAAGAGACCCAGTACTTC. Translating it yields CSVERPDQETQYF.

The rearrangement joins TRBV7-2 to TRBJ2-3; 9 positions agree with TRBD2. This CDR3 contains 17 residues. Germline CDR1 reads SGHTA; CDR2 reads FQGNSA. Unmatched junction bases numbered 14, after V lost 1 base and J lost 9 bases. CDR3 DNA sequence: TGTGCCAGCAGCTTAGGAGTAGCGGGAGCCCCCTGGGACACGCAGTATTTT. It specifies CASSLGVAGAPWDTQYF. Together with reference TRBV7-2 and TRBJ2-3, the CDR3 gives the full variable domain: GAGVSQSPSNKVTEKGKDVELRCDPISGHTALYWYRQSLGQGLEFLIYFQGNSAPDKSGLPSDRFSAERTGGSVSTLTIQRTQQEDSAVYLCASSLGVAGAPWDTQYFGPGTRLTVL.

The gene calls are TRBV5-1 and TRBJ1-4; maybe TRBD1 (5 bases). The CDR3 length is 16 residues. Germline V lookup: CDR1 SGHRS, CDR2 YFSETQ. Trimming left V 4 bases short and J 4 bases short, with 17 bases between. The CDR3: CASSAPQGVGNEKLFF. The CDR3 DNA is TGCGCCAGCAGCGCCCCCCAGGGTGTTGGTAATGAAAAACTGTTTTTT. The variable domain in full, with the rest retrieved from reference TRBV5-1 and TRBJ1-4, is KAGVTQTPRYLIKTRGQQVTLSCSPISGHRSVSWYQQTPGQGLQFLFEYFSETQRNKGNFPGRFSGRQFSNSRSEMNVSTLELGDSALYLCASSAPQGVGNEKLFFGSGTQLSVL.

This clone was seen a single time. The chain is built from TRBV18 and TRBJ2-4, with D perhaps matching TRBD1 (5 bases). Deletions cut 1 base from V and 5 bases from J, with 12 bases between. CDR1 and CDR2 (germline): KGHSH, LQKENI. The CDR3 totals 15 residues. CDR3 loop: CASSPRQGRENIQYF. In DNA, the CDR3 is TGTGCCAGCTCACCACGTCAGGGTAGGGAAAACATTCAGTACTTC.

The DNA of the CDR3 is TGTGCCAGCAATTCCGGGGGGAACACCGGGGAGCTGTTTTTT. It yields the protein CASNSGGNTGELFF. The chain couples TRBV2 to TRBJ2-2; weak D call: TRBD2 (6 bases). Per the germline V gene, CDR1 is SNHLY and CDR2 is FYNNEI. Trimming shortened V by 7 bases and J by 1 base, and 10 bases separated the two germline ends. The CDR3 has 14 amino acids.

The chain has TRBV6-2 or TRBV6-3 and TRBJ1-4; no clear D gene. This CDR3 has 17 amino acids. Germline-derived CDR1 and CDR2 are MNHEY and SVGEGT. V lost 2 bases and J lost 5, with 18 bases in between. The chain's CDR3 is CASSYTRPGGRNEKLFF. The CDR3 nucleotides read TGTGCCAGCAGTTACACCAGACCGGGAGGGCGCAATGAAAAACTGTTTTTT.

This clone was detected once. The chain has TRBV6-5 and TRBJ1-6, with 7 bases lining up with TRBD1. The CDR3 totals 16 residues. Germline lookup yields CDR1 MNHEY and CDR2 SVGAGI. Trimming took 0 bases from V and 5 from J; bases not matched to a gene: 4. The CDR3 DNA reads TGTGCCAGCAGTTACTCGCCGGGACAGAATAATTCACCCCTCCACTTT. Its protein is CASSYSPGQNNSPLHF.

There are a few counts of this clone. Here the CDR3 DNA reads TGTGCCAGCTCACCACCGGGAGGGGCTGGGCAGCCCCAGCATTTT. Translation: CASSPPGGAGQPQHF. The chain has TRBV18 and TRBJ1-5, with D possibly matching TRBD1 (5 bases). The CDR3 is made up of 15 amino acids. V was pared by 0 bases and J by 7 bases, with 13 bases between. Per the germline V gene, CDR1 is KGHSH and CDR2 is LQKENI.

This clone was picked up one time. This chain links TRBV7-2 with TRBJ2-7; possible D gene TRBD2, 6 bases. CDR3 length: 14 amino acids. V lost 4 bases and J 0 bases, leaving 10 bases between the germline ends. Germline V gene sequence: CDR1 SGHTA, CDR2 FQGNSA. Written as DNA, the CDR3 is TGTGCCAGCAGCTCCAGCGGGTCCTCCTACGAGCAGTACTTC. Its translation: CASSSSGSSYEQYF. Using reference TRBV7-2 and TRBJ2-7 for the parts outside the CDR3, the full variable domain is GAGVSQSPSNKVTEKGKDVELRCDPISGHTALYWYRQSLGQGLEFLIYFQGNSAPDKSGLPSDRFSAERTGGSVSTLTIQRTQQEDSAVYLCASSSSGSSYEQYFGPGTRLTVT.

The V call is TRBV4-3, the J call TRBJ2-7; 16 nucleotides align to TRBD2. Germline V gene sequence: CDR1 LGHNA, CDR2 YSLEER. V dropped 4 bases and J dropped 2; count of bases not matched to a gene: 5. The CDR3 runs to 17 residues. The CDR3 protein is CASSRGLAGGGAYEQYF. The CDR3 nucleotides read TGCGCCAGCAGCCGGGGACTAGCGGGAGGGGGTGCCTACGAGCAGTACTTC.

V usage is TRBV10-3 and J usage is TRBJ1-6; D is undetermined. V lost 2 bases, J lost 8 bases, and 7 bases lay in between. This CDR3 has 13 residues. Germline lookup yields CDR1 ENHRY and CDR2 SYGVKD. The CDR3 bases are TGTGCCATCAGTGAGGGAGGGTATTCACCCCTCCACTTT. Protein: CAISEGGYSPLHF.

This clone was detected a few times. The genes are TRBV11-3 and TRBJ2-7; the match to TRBD2 covers 14 bases. The CDR3 is 15 residues long. V was pared by 5 bases and J by 10 bases, with 10 bases of the junction left unmatched. Germline-derived CDR1 and CDR2 are SGHNT and YENEEA. DNA for the CDR3: TGTGCCAGCAGCAAGTCGGGACTAGCGGGAGAGGCTCAGTACTTC. Amino acid sequence: CASSKSGLAGEAQYF.

The chain employs TRBV29-1 and TRBJ2-1, with 11 bases aligning to TRBD2. Germline V CDR1 and CDR2: SQVTM, ANQGSEA. J was trimmed by 6 bases and V by 7 bases; bases with no gene match: 8. This CDR3 spans 14 amino acids. The CDR3 coding sequence is TGCAGCGGCCTTACTAGCGGGAGACTCAATGAGCAGTTCTTC. As protein: CSGLTSGRLNEQFF.

This chain uses TRBV2 with TRBJ1-1; D remains unclear. This CDR3 comprises 13 residues. Germline V gives CDR1 SNHLY, CDR2 FYNNEI. V was shortened by 2 bases and J by 0 bases, with 4 bases between the two germline ends. The CDR3 region is CASSEYLNTEAFF. The CDR3 nucleotides read TGTGCCAGCAGTGAATATCTGAACACTGAAGCTTTCTTT.

This chain uses TRBV7-3 with TRBJ2-1; TRBD2 agrees at 8 bases. Germline values: CDR1 SGHTA, CDR2 FQGTGA. J lost 3 bases, V lost 3 bases, and 7 bases had no gene match. This CDR3 has 16 amino acids. The DNA of the CDR3 is TGTGCCAGCAGCTTTTTACTAGCGGACGTCTACAATGAGCAGTTCTTC. This encodes CASSFLLADVYNEQFF. The full variable domain, its missing parts supplied by reference TRBV7-3 and TRBJ2-1, is GAGVSQTPSNKVTEKGKYVELRCDPISGHTALYWYRQSLGQGPEFLIYFQGTGAADDSGLPNDRFFAVRPEGSVSTLKIQRTERGDSAVYLCASSFLLADVYNEQFFGPGTRLTVL.

V is TRBV13 and J is TRBJ1-4, with D possibly matching TRBD1 (5 bases). The CDR3 is 14 amino acids. Trimming took off 6 bases at V and 5 bases at J, with 13 bases between the two ends. Germline V gene sequence: CDR1 PRHDT, CDR2 FYEKMQ (reference sequence). CDR3 bases: TGTGCCAGCAGTGGAGGGAGGGGCAATGAAAAACTGTTTTTT. Translated: CASSGGRGNEKLFF.

The chain has TRBV28 and TRBJ2-1, with TRBD2 identical over 11 bases. With 8 bases clipped from V and 6 bases from J, the junction kept 12 bases outside the gene matches. The germline V gene encodes CDR1 MDHEN and CDR2 SYDVKM. This CDR3 comprises 16 residues. The CDR3 is CASVASGRIQGNEQFF. In DNA, the CDR3 is TGTGCCAGCGTCGCTAGCGGGAGGATCCAGGGCAATGAGCAGTTCTTC.

In its sample, this clone was seen once. The DNA of the CDR3 is TGCGCCAGCAGCTCCTCTCTAGCGAGCGGGGCCAACGTCCTGACTTTC. Translated, it gives CASSSSLASGANVLTF. This rearrangement joins TRBV5-1 to TRBJ2-6; D is possibly TRBD2 (6 bases). In germline, CDR1 is SGHRS, CDR2 YFSETQ. The CDR3 sequence is 16 residues long. V was trimmed by 3 bases and J by 4 bases, leaving 14 bases between them. Full variable domain (missing parts from reference TRBV5-1 and TRBJ2-6): KAGVTQTPRYLIKTRGQQVTLSCSPISGHRSVSWYQQTPGQGLQFLFEYFSETQRNKGNFPGRFSGRQFSNSRSEMNVSTLELGDSALYLCASSSSLASGANVLTFGAGSRLTVL.

V gene TRBV14 combines with J gene TRBJ2-5; perhaps TRBD2 as D (5 bases). CDR1 and CDR2 (germline): SGHDN, FVKESK. The ends were cut back, 1 base at V and 5 bases at J, with 8 bases in the middle. CDR3 length equals 13 residues. The CDR3 here is CASSQGLFETQYF. Here the CDR3 DNA reads TGTGCCAGCAGCCAAGGACTATTCGAGACCCAGTACTTC.

The chain joins TRBV12-3 or TRBV12-4 to TRBJ2-7; 8 bases match TRBD2. With 3 bases clipped from V and 5 bases from J, the junction kept 0 bases outside the gene matches. The CDR3 runs to 12 residues. The CDR3 loop is CASSLTSDEQYF. CDR3 nucleotide sequence: TGTGCCAGCAGTTTGACTAGCGACGAGCAGTACTTC.

The chain has TRBV19 and TRBJ2-5; 9 positions match TRBD1. The CDR3 loop spans 17 amino acids. V lost 4 bases, J lost 1 base, and 10 bases stayed unmatched. Germline-derived CDR1 and CDR2 are LNHDA and SQIVND (reference sequence). The CDR3 spells CASSKGLGQGTQETQYF. The CDR3 DNA is TGTGCCAGTAGTAAGGGTTTAGGACAGGGGACCCAAGAGACCCAGTACTTC. Filled out from reference TRBV19 and TRBJ2-5, the complete variable domain reads DGGITQSPKYLFRKEGQNVTLSCEQNLNHDAMYWYRQDPGQGLRLIYYSQIVNDFQKGDIAEGYSVSREKKESFPLTVTSAQKNPTAFYLCASSKGLGQGTQETQYFGPGTRLLVL.